This TCR beta chain originates from a study of blood T cell repertoires in COVID-19 (dated by TCRdb to the early 2020s). Regarding the complete study: The collaborator samples originated in the United States, Italy and Spain and spanned the acute and convalescent phases of COVID-19. The material from the prospective study consisted of cDNA or gDNA derived from T cells, B-cell-depleted T cells, or PBMCs. The dataset comprised deeply sampled blood TCRbeta repertoires from subjects exposed to, actively infected with, or recovered from COVID-19. The repertoires were made available in a free public database intended to serve as a resource for research on the immune response to SARS-CoV-2. The samples were drawn from the first 160 participants of the ongoing ImmuneRACE study and from some 1,300 subjects provided by 6 global collaborators. The sample metadata nearly always contained a de-identified subject ID, COVID-19 status, age in years and sex. HLA class I and class II types, where available, came from metadata supplied by the sample provider rather than from assay-based typing.

TCRbeta CDR3 regions were amplified from genomic DNA by means of the immunoSEQ Assay, a bias-controlled multiplex PCR. The authors' pipeline ran thus. Within the assay, amplification of reference gene primers was used to estimate how many nucleated cells each sample contained. To quantify the absolute abundance of each unique TCRbeta CDR3 rearrangement, sequence reads were collapsed and filtered. For each sample, productive Simpson clonality was calculated as the square root of Simpson's diversity index over productive rearrangements. The table was pulled from immuneACCESS by TCRdb, which kept in-frame rearrangements only. Such tables lose some clones; where checked, under half of the loss comes from unresolved V genes, and the rest has no known cause. The V and J calls and the clone size are those of that table, but D and trimming were determined from the DNA. The table for this sample lists 150,000 or so clones; over 80% of them were counted only once. The ten top clones hold approximately 5.7% of the sample.

Points on this clone: The antigen it binds to is not known. The sample holds no much larger clone one base away, and base qualities are not on file.

Enrolling through a virtual design, the prospective study's participants ranged in age from roughly 18 to 90 years and lived across around 25 United States geographic areas. To assign participants to cohorts, the prospective study relied on clinical history that participants themselves reported in a screening survey and a study questionnaire. Exposed participants had been in contact with someone with a PCR-confirmed or clinician-diagnosed COVID-19 case within 2 weeks of study entry. In the prospective study, whole blood, serum and a nasopharyngeal or oropharyngeal swab were collected from each participant by mobile phlebotomists. Participants in the prospective study had the option to provide additional blood draws and questionnaires over a roughly two-month period. Before DNA extraction, prospective study blood samples were shipped either frozen or at room temperature. Results the study describes overall, beyond this receptor: Clinical and demographic metadata were provided uncurated, with the amount varying by source and participant.

CDR1 and CDR2 were assigned from the germline V gene as MDHEN and SYDVKM. From the cysteine through the phenylalanine, the CDR3 covers 15 amino acids. Only the CDR3 part of the read is kept: 45 bases, read in frame from the first base. V is cut by 5 bases and J by 7 bases, and the space between the germline ends is 20 bases. The material sequenced was PBMCs or T cells enriched from blood (not recorded which). The receptor chain draws on TRBV28 and TRBJ1-2; the D gene remains uncertain. The TCR comes from a woman aged 50 to 60 who had been exposed to COVID-19. The bases read TGTGCCAGCAGTCCCCGGGAACAGCGACCTAGTGGCTACACCTTC. It specifies CASSPREQRPSGYTF.